The 14 T cell receptor beta chains reported below all come from one sample, sequenced in a study of T cells after yellow fever vaccination. TCRdb re-called the 5' RACE reads through MiXCR, storing one row per CDR3 protein. The table shows a few hundred thousand distinct CDR3 sequences, with over 15% occurring only once. The sequences come from PBMCs, collected 15 days after the yellow fever booster vaccination. These receptors all come from a man in his thirties or forties who received the YFV17D yellow fever vaccine.

This clonotype was seen a handful of times. V is TRBV12-3 or TRBV12-4 and J is TRBJ2-2, with 8 positions matching TRBD2. V trimming: 6 bases; J trimming: 5 bases; junction bases outside the gene matches: 26. This CDR3 comprises 21 residues. CDR3 loop: CASSSHVGGRSSGSETGELFF. CDR3 nucleotide sequence: TGTGCCAGCAGCTCCCACGTGGGGGGTAGAAGCAGCGGGAGTGAAACCGGGGAGCTGTTTTTT.

The J gene is TRBJ2-2, the V gene TRBV5-1; no clear D gene. The V end was cut by 4 bases, the J end by 5 bases, with 15 bases between. In germline, CDR1 is SGHRS, CDR2 YFSETQ. The CDR3 consists of 15 residues. The CDR3 region has the DNA TGCGCCAGCAGCCCCAGCCCGACTCGAACCGGGGAGCTGTTTTTT. This sequence encodes CASSPSPTRTGELFF.

This clonotype came up a few times. CDR3 residues: CASSLDRGLQETQYF. The CDR3 DNA reads as TGTGCCAGCTCTTTGGACAGGGGCCTACAAGAGACCCAGTACTTC. V is TRBV18 and J is TRBJ2-5; 9 bases line up with TRBD1. The CDR3 consists of 15 residues. The V gene end was trimmed by 6 bases and the J gene end by 2 bases; junction bases not matched to a gene: 7. Germline values: CDR1 KGHSH, CDR2 LQKENI.

The V gene is TRBV20-1, the J gene TRBJ2-2; 8 nucleotides line up with TRBD1. The CDR3 consists of 14 residues. Trimming removed 3 bases from V and 2 bases from J; junction bases left unmatched: 2. Germline-derived CDR1 and CDR2 are DFQATT and SNEGSKA (reference sequence). The CDR3 DNA sequence: TGCAGTGCTAGGGGGACAGGAAACACCGGGGAGCTGTTTTTT. It yields the protein CSARGTGNTGELFF.

This chain uses TRBV7-2 with TRBJ2-2; D gene unclear. V lost 7 bases and J lost 8, with 14 bases in between. Germline V gene lookup returns CDR1 SGHTA and CDR2 FQGNSA. This CDR3 comprises 13 residues. This CDR3 is CASNTDRIGELFF. Here the CDR3 DNA reads TGTGCCAGCAACACCGACCGGATTGGGGAGCTGTTTTTT.

There are a few counts of this clonotype. This chain connects TRBV6-2 or TRBV6-3 to TRBJ2-6; 7 bases agree with TRBD1. The CDR3 contains 15 residues. Germline lookup yields CDR1 MNHEY and CDR2 SVGEGT. The junction had 7 bases not matched to a gene; V was cut back by 7 bases and J by 4 bases. The CDR3 nucleotides read TGTGCCAGCACCCACAGGGGAGCCGGGGCCAACGTCCTGACTTTC. Its protein product is CASTHRGAGANVLTF.

Written as DNA, the CDR3 is TGTGCCAGCAGCTTAGCGGCGGTATCGGGCGAGCAGTACTTC. Translated: CASSLAAVSGEQYF. The rearrangement joins TRBV7-2 to TRBJ2-7; no reliable D call. CDR1 and CDR2 from the germline V gene are SGHTA and FQGNSA. The V end was cut by 0 bases, the J end by 6 bases, with 12 bases between. The CDR3 totals 14 residues.

This clonotype was seen more than once but under ten times. This rearrangement joins TRBV7-2 to TRBJ2-1; D ambiguous. V lost 1 base to trimming and J lost 10 bases, with 14 bases between them. This CDR3 comprises 14 residues. Germline assignment: CDR1 SGHTA and CDR2 FQGNSA. The CDR3 spells CASSLEPVLDEQFF. For the CDR3, the DNA is TGTGCCAGCAGCTTAGAGCCCGTTTTGGACGAGCAGTTCTTC.

This clonotype has just a few counts. This chain joins TRBV7-2 and TRBJ2-7, with 9 bases fitting TRBD1. This CDR3 has 15 residues. The germline V gene has CDR1 SGHTA and CDR2 FQGNSA. V trimming: 5 bases; J trimming: 2 bases; junction bases outside the gene matches: 7. The CDR3 nucleotides are TGTGCCAGCAGCCCAGGACAGGGGCTCACCTACGAGCAGTACTTC. Its translation: CASSPGQGLTYEQYF. Full variable domain (rest looked up from reference TRBV7-2 and TRBJ2-7): GAGVSQSPSNKVTEKGKDVELRCDPISGHTALYWYRQSLGQGLEFLIYFQGNSAPDKSGLPSDRFSAERTGGSVSTLTIQRTQQEDSAVYLCASSPGQGLTYEQYFGPGTRLTVT.

This clonotype occurred many times. The CDR3 DNA reads as TGTGCCATCAGCCCTCAGGGGGCCGAAGAGACCCAGTACTTC. It yields the protein CAISPQGAEETQYF. This chain connects TRBV10-3 to TRBJ2-5; TRBD1 aligns across 8 bases. The CDR3 runs to 14 residues. Trimming took 6 bases from V and 3 from J; bases not matched to a gene: 6. Germline-derived CDR1 and CDR2 are ENHRY and SYGVKD.

At least ten counts were recorded for this clonotype. The J gene is TRBJ2-1, the V gene TRBV11-2, with D hard to call. With 2 bases removed from V and 7 bases from J, the gap between germline ends came to 9 bases. Germline values: CDR1 SGHAT, CDR2 FQNNGV. This CDR3 has 13 amino acids. The CDR3 region is CASSLILGNEQFF. CDR3 nucleotides: TGTGCCAGCAGCTTAATACTCGGGAATGAGCAGTTCTTC.

CDR3 sequence reads: CSAPHGGTEQFF. For the CDR3, the DNA is TGCAGCGCCCCTCACGGGGGCACGGAGCAGTTCTTC. The V gene is TRBV29-1, the J gene TRBJ2-1; D is tentatively TRBD1 or TRBD2 (6 bases each). This CDR3 contains 12 residues. V was shortened by 7 bases and J by 10 bases, with 17 bases between the two germline ends. From germline, CDR1 is SQVTM and CDR2 ANQGSEA.

The J gene is TRBJ2-5, the V gene TRBV29-1; 8 nucleotides match TRBD2. The V and J ends lost 7 bases and 7 bases, in that order; junction bases with no gene match: 14. Germline values: CDR1 SQVTM, CDR2 ANQGSEA. This CDR3 has 14 amino acids. The CDR3 nucleotides are TGCAGCGCAATCGAGGGACTAGGGAGGGTGACCCAGTACTTC. Residues: CSAIEGLGRVTQYF.

This clonotype turned up a few times. The chain couples TRBV5-4 to TRBJ2-1; 7 bases match TRBD2. V gave up 8 bases and J gave up 7 bases; unmatched junction bases: 9. CDR3 length: 13 residues. Germline CDR1 and CDR2: SGHNT and YYREEE (reference sequence). The CDR3: CASTGTTSNEQFF. The CDR3 bases are TGTGCCAGTACCGGGACTACTTCGAATGAGCAGTTCTTC.